The clone carrying this TCR beta chain was seen only once. PBMCs were isolated at a quantity of at least 6.5 million per sample. Total RNA extraction produced at least 6 micrograms (per sample) for the study. The data originate from a study of blood T cells in healthy people across ages. Using a J-beta primer mix together with a sample-barcoded 5' primer, a second PCR was run for about 7 to 12 cycles. One entry per CDR3 protein results from TCRdb running MiXCR on the 5' RACE reads. Among hundreds of thousands of distinct CDR3 sequences, under 55% were seen once, and the ten largest hold roughly 19%. The CDR3 is 14 residues long. The V gene's germline CDR1 is PRHDT and CDR2 FYEKMQ (reference sequence).

The rearrangement uses TRBV13 and TRBJ2-5, with D possibly TRBD1 on 6 matching bases. The J call could be wrong; TRBJ2-7 is a better fit for the DNA end. The origin of this receptor is a man between 60 and 75 years old in good health. The sequenced sample consisted of blood. As DNA, the CDR3 is TGTGCCAGCAGCCCCCGGGACACACAAGACGAGCAGTACTTC. It translates to CASSPRDTQDEQYF.